This entry describes one T cell receptor (beta chain). Antigen specificity is unknown. TCRdb ran MiXCR on the reads and lists one entry per CDR3 protein. This table has just under 500,000 distinct CDR3 sequences, 30% to 35% appearing once. Per germline, CDR1 KGHSH and CDR2 LQKENI. The CDR3 is 16 amino acids. V lost 2 bases and J lost 8, with 18 bases in between. The data derive from a study of T cell repertoires in cytomegalovirus infection. Broader study findings: Clonotype analysis showed dominance of the ex vivo response by HLA-C-restricted CMV-specific TCR beta clonotypes.

Source: cultured PBMCs, taken from culture after CMV antigen stimulation. This chain joins TRBV18 and TRBJ1-4; D unresolved. The clonotype originates from a human donor in good health (CMV status not recorded). Some clones in this sample may be carry-over from other donors' samples. The CDR3 loop reads CASSPVRHETGEKLFF. CDR3 bases: TGTGCCAGCTCACCAGTCCGGCACGAGACGGGCGAAAAACTGTTTTTT.